This entry describes one T cell receptor (beta chain). The antigen remains unidentified. Trimming cost V 5 bases and J 7 bases, with 12 bases left between them. The CDR3 is made up of 13 amino acids. The germline V gene has CDR1 WNHNN and CDR2 SYGVQD (reference sequence). This sample was taken from a study of T cell clones after liver transplantation. Background on the study: TCRbeta sequencing after a pre-transplant mixed lymphocyte reaction identified graft-donor-reactive clones, later tracked in post-transplant blood. Three of eight recipients were HCV-positive; others had non-autoimmune, non-viral indications. Study results and caveats: Donor-reactive sequences fell more than third party-reactive ones, suggesting partial deletion.

Here immunoSEQ multiplex PCR was the method, and the copy in TCRdb shows in-frame clones only, minus some. The data contain about 6,200 clones, approximately 80% of them seen just once; the ten biggest clones take up approximately 13%. The J gene is TRBJ2-1, the V gene TRBV10-1, with D tentatively TRBD1 (6 bases). The specimen was CD8+ T cells from blood, collected roughly 3.5 years after liver transplant. The source is a human patient who received a liver transplant. Part of the T cells may come from the graft donor. CDR3 sequence (DNA): TGCGCCAGCAGTAGTCGTCAGGGGAATGAGCAGTTCTTC. Encoded protein: CASSSRQGNEQFF.